This entry concerns a single TCR beta chain. The data derive from a study of T cell changes during pregnancy in multiple sclerosis. Germline V gene lookup returns CDR1 GTSNPN and CDR2 SVGIG (reference sequence). The CDR3 totals 17 residues. V shed 3 bases, J shed 4 bases, and the junction held 12 bases outside the gene matches. Repertoires were generated with immunoSEQ multiplex PCR, while TCRdb's copy carries only in-frame clones and drops some. The sample records more than 45,000 clones, about 93% being singletons. The sequence derives from a female donor with multiple sclerosis, enrolled in a pregnancy study. The chain couples TRBV30 to TRBJ1-2; 12 bases align to TRBD1. Source: CD4+ T cells from peripheral blood mononuclear cells, taken in the first trimester of pregnancy. The CDR3 protein is CAWRKGTGGDHSYGYTF. CDR3 in DNA: TGTGCCTGGAGGAAGGGGACAGGGGGCGACCACAGCTATGGCTACACCTTC.